The rows below give T cell receptor beta chains drawn from one sample of a study of cytomegalovirus exposure and HLA in healthy donors. Sequenced by immunoSEQ multiplex PCR; TCRdb stores in-frame clones only, minus some. The sample has hundreds of thousands of clones, 65% to 85% seen once. Sequences were obtained from PBMCs. Source of these receptors: a female donor in good health and CMV-seronegative. The CDR3 runs from the conserved cysteine through the conserved F or W. The D gene is left open where the match is weak. Size is stated for part of the rows, as once, few or many counts, or as a class when the clone is expanded.

14,TRBV5-1,TRBJ1-1,.,few,TGCGCCAGCAGCTCGAGCCCCAGGGACACTGAAGCTTTCTTT,CASSSSPRDTEAFF
14,TRBV7-9,TRBJ1-4,TRBD1,once,TGTGCTGGAGGGACAGGGGGGACTAATGAAAAACTGTTTTTT,CAGGTGGTNEKLFF
14,TRBV5-6,TRBJ1-1,.,.,TGTGCCAGCAGACAACTGGGGCGGAACACTGAAGCTTTCTTT,CASRQLGRNTEAFF
14,TRBV5-4,TRBJ2-7,.,.,TGTGCCAGCAGCTTCAACGGGAACCCCTACGAGCAGTACTTC,CASSFNGNPYEQYF
16,TRBV23-1,TRBJ2-1,TRBD2,.,TGCGCCAGCAGTGCCCACGGGAGGCGATCCTACAATGAGCAGTTCTTC,CASSAHGRRSYNEQFF
15,TRBV27,TRBJ1-5,.,.,TGTGCCAGCAGTTTTGAGGGTCCGGGCAATCAGCCCCAGCATTTT,CASSFEGPGNQPQHF
13,TRBV6-6,TRBJ1-5,.,.,TGTGCCAGCAGTTCCAAAGAGGGGGGGTCCCAGCATTTT,CASSSKEGGSQHF
15,TRBV28,TRBJ2-3,.,once,TGTGCCAGCAGTCGTACCCGGGGAGACACAGATACGCAGTATTTT,CASSRTRGDTDTQYF
15,TRBV28,TRBJ1-2,.,.,TGTGCCAGCAGCGAAAGACGGGGGGGGGTCTATGGCTACACCTTC,CASSERRGGVYGYTF
15,TRBV5-1,TRBJ2-7,.,.,TGCGCCAGCAGCTTGGGATCCAGCGGAAAATCTGAGCAGTACTTC,CASSLGSSGKSEQYF
15,TRBV7-9,TRBJ1-2,TRBD1,.,TGTGCCAGCAGCCGTTTCAGGGGGAGAAACTATGGCTACACCTTC,CASSRFRGRNYGYTF
14,TRBV27,TRBJ2-1,.,.,TGTGCCAGCAGTTTACAGACTCAGACCAATGAGCAGTTCTTC,CASSLQTQTNEQFF
16,TRBV11-2,TRBJ2-3,TRBD2,.,TGTGCCAGCAGCTTCTTTACGGGAGGGTTGACTCATACGCAGTATTTT,CASSFFTGGLTHTQYF
13,TRBV6-1,TRBJ1-5,.,few,TGTGCCAGCAGTGACCAGGGGAGTCAGCCCCAGCATTTT,CASSDQGSQPQHF
14,TRBV6-6,TRBJ1-5,.,.,TGTGCCAGCAGTTACCTCGGGGACAATCAGCCCCAGCATTTT,CASSYLGDNQPQHF
12,TRBV9,TRBJ2-3,.,.,TGTGCCAGCAGCGCCGTCACAGATACGCAGTATTTT,CASSAVTDTQYF
15,TRBV19,TRBJ2-3,.,.,TGTGCCAGTAGTGTGGACAGTTCTAGCACAGATACGCAGTATTTT,CASSVDSSSTDTQYF
14,TRBV12-5,TRBJ2-3,.,.,TGTGCTAGTGGTCCGGGACTTAGCACAGATACGCAGTATTTT,CASGPGLSTDTQYF
13,TRBV6-6,TRBJ1-6,.,.,TGTGCCAGCTGTCTCGGGGGGCAAGTAACCCTCCACTTT,CASCLGGQVTLHF
14,TRBV6-1,TRBJ1-2,TRBD1,once,TGTGCCAGCAGTAGGGACAGGAGTAACTATGGCTACACCTTC,CASSRDRSNYGYTF
17,TRBV4-2,TRBJ2-7,TRBD2,once,TGTGCCAGCAGCCAAGTCGGGATAGGACTAGCGAGGTACGAGCAGTACTTC,CASSQVGIGLARYEQYF
15,TRBV4-1,TRBJ2-7,TRBD2,.,TGCGCCAGCAGCCAGACTAGCGGGAGTGACTACGAGCAGTACTTC,CASSQTSGSDYEQYF
15,TRBV11-2,TRBJ2-7,TRBD1,.,TGTGCCAGCAGCTTCACCCGGGACAGGGTCTACGAGCAGTACTTC,CASSFTRDRVYEQYF
14,TRBV6-1,TRBJ2-7,TRBD2,few,TGTGCCAGCAGTGGGCAGGGAGGGGTGGGCGAGCAGTACTTC,CASSGQGGVGEQYF
12,TRBV19,TRBJ2-1,.,.,TGTGCCAGTAGTACGATACATGATGAGCAGTTCTTC,CASSTIHDEQFF
16,TRBV7-2,TRBJ2-7,TRBD2,.,TGTGCCAGCAGCTTAGATTTAGCGGGAGTTGGGGACGAGCAGTACTTC,CASSLDLAGVGDEQYF